Listed below are T cell receptor beta chains from one sample, sequenced in a study of T cell responses to AZD1222 COVID-19 vaccine. Sequencing was performed with immunoSEQ multiplex PCR; in TCRdb, only in-frame clones are kept and a portion is missing. The sample lists around 130,000 clones, about 93% occurring once. The sample consisted of peripheral blood, taken on day 0 of AZD1222 vaccination. The source of these receptors is an adult in good health. CDR3s include the opening cysteine and the closing phenylalanine or tryptophan. A D gene is named only where the DNA matches it firmly. Where a row states a size, it is once, few, many or the class of an expanded clone; other rows omit it.

J: TRBJ2-1
size: .
V: TRBV14
D: TRBD2
DNA: TGTGCCAGCAGCCAATTGCTAGCGGGAGGGTTAACCTACAATGAGCAGTTCTTC
CDR3: CASSQLLAGGLTYNEQFF

J: TRBJ2-7
size: .
V: TRBV27
D: .
DNA: TGTGCCAGCAGCCACCCCGGGGACGAGCAGTACTTC
CDR3: CASSHPGDEQYF

J: TRBJ2-3
size: .
V: TRBV30
D: .
DNA: TGTGCCTGGACCCTGGGTGGGGGGGCTCCGTATTTT
CDR3: CAWTLGGGAPYF

J: TRBJ1-1
size: .
V: TRBV27
D: .
DNA: TGTGCCAGCAGTACATTCGGACAGATGAACACTGAAGCTTTCTTT
CDR3: CASSTFGQMNTEAFF

J: TRBJ2-5
size: .
V: TRBV19
D: TRBD1
DNA: TGTGCCAGTAGTATAGTTTGGGATCCGGGACAGGGATGGGGGACCCAGTACTTC
CDR3: CASSIVWDPGQGWGTQYF

J: TRBJ1-3
size: .
V: TRBV7-9
D: TRBD1
DNA: TGTGCCAGCAGCTACAGGGGTGGAAACACCATATATTTT
CDR3: CASSYRGGNTIYF

J: TRBJ1-1
size: .
V: TRBV30
D: .
DNA: TGTGCCTGGAGTGTACAGGGTAAGCCTGAAGCTTTCTTT
CDR3: CAWSVQGKPEAFF

J: TRBJ1-6
size: .
V: TRBV27
D: .
DNA: TGTGCCAGCAGTTCAGGCAGGACCTCACCCCTCCACTTT
CDR3: CASSSGRTSPLHF

J: TRBJ2-7
size: .
V: TRBV19
D: .
DNA: TGTGCCAGTAGTAACAGCGCCTACGAGCAGTACTTC
CDR3: CASSNSAYEQYF

J: TRBJ1-1
size: .
V: TRBV27
D: TRBD1
DNA: TGTGCCAGCATCCCAAGTAGGGACAGCTGGATTGAAGCTTTCTTT
CDR3: CASIPSRDSWIEAFF

J: TRBJ1-3
size: few
V: TRBV7-9
D: TRBD1
DNA: TGTGCCAGCAGCCAGGGGGGATATGGAAACACCATATATTTT
CDR3: CASSQGGYGNTIYF

J: TRBJ1-1
size: .
V: TRBV14
D: TRBD1
DNA: TGTGCCAGCAGCCCTGCGTTCGATAACAGGGGGACTGAAGCTTTCTTT
CDR3: CASSPAFDNRGTEAFF

J: TRBJ1-5
size: .
V: TRBV6-5
D: .
DNA: TGTGCCAGCAGGGGGGACCCACCCAATCAGCCCCAGCATTTT
CDR3: CASRGDPPNQPQHF

J: TRBJ1-2
size: .
V: TRBV7-9
D: .
DNA: TGTGCCAGCAGCGTGGCTGGGGACTATGGCTACACCTTC
CDR3: CASSVAGDYGYTF

J: TRBJ2-5
size: .
V: TRBV12-5
D: TRBD2
DNA: TGTGCTAGTGGCCGAGGGGATCTCGGACTAGTTCAAGAGACCCAGTACTTC
CDR3: CASGRGDLGLVQETQYF

J: TRBJ2-2
size: .
V: TRBV6-5
D: .
DNA: TGTGCCAGCGGGTCGACAGGTGCCACCGGGGAGCTGTTTTTT
CDR3: CASGSTGATGELFF

J: TRBJ2-7
size: .
V: TRBV10-3
D: .
DNA: TGTGCCATCAGTGGCGCGGGGCAGGGGCGCAGTACCGCTTACGAGCAGTACTTC
CDR3: CAISGAGQGRSTAYEQYF

J: TRBJ2-3
size: .
V: TRBV4-3
D: .
DNA: TGCGCCAGCAGCCCAGGGGGCACAGATACGCAGTATTTT
CDR3: CASSPGGTDTQYF

J: TRBJ1-2
size: .
V: TRBV9
D: .
DNA: TGTGCCAGCACCGGGAACTATGGCTACACCTTC
CDR3: CASTGNYGYTF

J: TRBJ2-1
size: .
V: TRBV11-2
D: TRBD1
DNA: TGTGCCAGCAGCTTGGGGACAGGGGACTACAATGAGCAGTTCTTC
CDR3: CASSLGTGDYNEQFF

J: TRBJ2-2
size: .
V: TRBV12-3/TRBV12-4
D: .
DNA: TGTGCCAGCAGTCCTGGTACCGGGGAGCTGTTTTTT
CDR3: CASSPGTGELFF

J: TRBJ2-5
size: once
V: TRBV5-1
D: TRBD1
DNA: TGCGCCAGCAGCTTGGGTGGACAGGGTCTTCACGAGACCCAGTACTTC
CDR3: CASSLGGQGLHETQYF

J: TRBJ1-5
size: .
V: TRBV28
D: .
DNA: TGTGCCAGTGAGATAAGACAGTCTTATAGCAATCAGCCCCAGCATTTT
CDR3: CASEIRQSYSNQPQHF

J: TRBJ2-1
size: .
V: TRBV6-2/TRBV6-3
D: .
DNA: TGTGCCAGCAGTTACGAGGCAGGGGTTCGCAATGAGCAGTTCTTC
CDR3: CASSYEAGVRNEQFF

J: TRBJ1-2
size: .
V: TRBV5-1
D: .
DNA: TGCGCCAGCAGCTTCAGTCGTACAGTTTTGAACTATGGCTACACCTTC
CDR3: CASSFSRTVLNYGYTF

J: TRBJ2-3
size: .
V: TRBV5-4
D: .
DNA: TGTGCCAGCAGAGCGGATGGCACAGATACGCAGTATTTT
CDR3: CASRADGTDTQYF

J: TRBJ1-2
size: .
V: TRBV12-3/TRBV12-4
D: TRBD1
DNA: TGTGCCAGCAGCCCGGGACAGGGTCATGGCTACACCTTC
CDR3: CASSPGQGHGYTF

J: TRBJ1-1
size: .
V: TRBV5-1
D: .
DNA: TGCGCCAGCAGCGACCGGGCCAGGGCGGGTACTGAAGCTTTCTTT
CDR3: CASSDRARAGTEAFF

J: TRBJ2-3
size: .
V: TRBV30
D: .
DNA: TGTGCCTGGAGTCCCCCGGGACTTCGCACAGATACGCAGTATTTT
CDR3: CAWSPPGLRTDTQYF

J: TRBJ2-5
size: .
V: TRBV7-6
D: .
DNA: TGTGCCAGCAGTTCATATCCGGGGGCCATCGGGGAGACCCAGTACTTC
CDR3: CASSSYPGAIGETQYF

J: TRBJ1-6
size: .
V: TRBV7-3
D: .
DNA: TGTGCCAGCAGCTTGAGGGGGATTAATTCACCCCTCCACTTT
CDR3: CASSLRGINSPLHF

J: TRBJ1-3
size: .
V: TRBV7-9
D: TRBD1
DNA: TGTGCCAGCAGCTTTCGGCAGGGGGCAGGAAACACCATATATTTT
CDR3: CASSFRQGAGNTIYF

J: TRBJ2-3
size: .
V: TRBV19
D: .
DNA: TGTGCCAGTAGCCGACAGGGCACAGATACGCAGTATTTT
CDR3: CASSRQGTDTQYF

J: TRBJ1-2
size: .
V: TRBV19
D: TRBD1
DNA: TGTGCCAGTAGTCCTAGGACAGGAAGCTATGGCTACACCTTC
CDR3: CASSPRTGSYGYTF

J: TRBJ2-1
size: .
V: TRBV5-1
D: TRBD2
DNA: TGCGCCAGCAGCTCGGGACTAGCGGGGCCCAATGAGCAGTTCTTC
CDR3: CASSSGLAGPNEQFF

J: TRBJ1-2
size: .
V: TRBV7-2
D: .
DNA: TGTGCCAGCAGCTTAGGCCGCCAGGCCACTGGCTACACCTTC
CDR3: CASSLGRQATGYTF

J: TRBJ2-7
size: .
V: TRBV7-2
D: .
DNA: TGTGCCAGCAGCCCGCAAACAGGTTTCTACGAGCAGTACTTC
CDR3: CASSPQTGFYEQYF

J: TRBJ2-1
size: .
V: TRBV29-1
D: .
DNA: TGCAGAGTCAAGTCCGGGTACAATGAGCAGTTCTTC
CDR3: CRVKSGYNEQFF

J: TRBJ2-5
size: .
V: TRBV20-1
D: TRBD2
DNA: TGCAGTGCTAGTTCCCTAGCGGGAATACAAGAGACCCAGTACTTC
CDR3: CSASSLAGIQETQYF

J: TRBJ2-1
size: .
V: TRBV6-2/TRBV6-3
D: .
DNA: TGTGCCAGCAGTTCTGTCGGTGAGCAGTTCTTC
CDR3: CASSSVGEQFF

J: TRBJ2-1
size: few
V: TRBV6-2/TRBV6-3
D: .
DNA: TGTGCCAGCAGTTACTCGACTGACTACAATGAGCAGTTCTTC
CDR3: CASSYSTDYNEQFF

J: TRBJ2-3
size: .
V: TRBV3-1/TRBV3-2
D: TRBD2
DNA: TGTGCCAGCAGCCAGGAGGCGGGAGGGGCAGATACGCAGTATTTT
CDR3: CASSQEAGGADTQYF

J: TRBJ2-1
size: .
V: TRBV19
D: TRBD1
DNA: TGTGCCAGTAGTATACCGGGACAGGGAGGAGAGCAGTTCTTC
CDR3: CASSIPGQGGEQFF

J: TRBJ2-2
size: .
V: TRBV5-1
D: .
DNA: TGCGCCAGCAGCCAAGGGGAGTGGACCGGGGAGCTGTTTTTT
CDR3: CASSQGEWTGELFF

J: TRBJ1-1
size: .
V: TRBV4-3
D: .
DNA: TGCGCCAGCAGCCAAGATATGGGGTGGGCCACTGAAGCTTTCTTT
CDR3: CASSQDMGWATEAFF

J: TRBJ2-1
size: .
V: TRBV11-2
D: .
DNA: TGTGCCAGCAGCAACAATGAGCAGTTCTTC
CDR3: CASSNNEQFF

J: TRBJ2-7
size: .
V: TRBV23-1
D: TRBD1
DNA: TGCGCCAGCAGTCAAACAGGGGGCTTGTACGAGCAGTACTTC
CDR3: CASSQTGGLYEQYF

J: TRBJ2-7
size: once
V: TRBV13
D: .
DNA: TGTGCCAGCAGCTTACCCGGCGGTAGCTACGAGCAGTACTTC
CDR3: CASSLPGGSYEQYF

J: TRBJ1-1
size: .
V: TRBV27
D: TRBD1
DNA: TGTGCCAGCAGTTTAACAGGGGGTTCTGCAGCTTTCTTT
CDR3: CASSLTGGSAAFF

J: TRBJ1-1
size: .
V: TRBV18
D: .
DNA: TGTGCCAGCTCACCGGTAATGGACATGAACACTGAAGCTTTCTTT
CDR3: CASSPVMDMNTEAFF

J: TRBJ1-4
size: .
V: TRBV4-3
D: .
DNA: TGCGCCAGCAGCCAAGAACGACACCCCAATGAAAAACTGTTTTTT
CDR3: CASSQERHPNEKLFF

J: TRBJ1-3
size: .
V: TRBV18
D: .
DNA: TGTGCCAGCTCACGTCAGGGACAATCTGGAAACACCATATATTTT
CDR3: CASSRQGQSGNTIYF

J: TRBJ2-7
size: .
V: TRBV25-1
D: TRBD2
DNA: TGTGCCAGCACGACTAGCGGGCAATACGAGCAGTACTTC
CDR3: CASTTSGQYEQYF

J: TRBJ2-2
size: .
V: TRBV7-9
D: .
DNA: TGTGCTCACCTGGACAGCCAGAACACCGGGGAGCTGTTTTTT
CDR3: CAHLDSQNTGELFF